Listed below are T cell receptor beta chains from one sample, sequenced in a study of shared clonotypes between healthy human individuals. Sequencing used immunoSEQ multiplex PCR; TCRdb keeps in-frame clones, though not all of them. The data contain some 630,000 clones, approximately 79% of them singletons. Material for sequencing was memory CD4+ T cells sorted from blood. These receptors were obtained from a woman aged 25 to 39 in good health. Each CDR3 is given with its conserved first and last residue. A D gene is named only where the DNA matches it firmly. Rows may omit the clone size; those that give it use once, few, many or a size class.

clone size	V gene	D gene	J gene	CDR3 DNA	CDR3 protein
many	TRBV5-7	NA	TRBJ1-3	TGTGCCAGCAGCTTGGTCACGCAGGGAGGCTCTGGAAACACCATATATTTT	CASSLVTQGGSGNTIYF
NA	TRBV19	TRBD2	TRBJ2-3	TGTGCCAGTAGTATTGGGGCAAGCGGGACCCTCACAGATACGCAGTATTTT	CASSIGASGTLTDTQYF
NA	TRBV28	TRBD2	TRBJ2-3	TGTGCCAGCAGTTCGTCGACTAGCGGGATAGGAGGAGATACGCAGTATTTT	CASSSSTSGIGGDTQYF
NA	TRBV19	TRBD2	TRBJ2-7	TGTGCCAGTAAGGCGGGAGGAAGTAACTACGAGCAGTACTTC	CASKAGGSNYEQYF
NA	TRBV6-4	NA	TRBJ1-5	TGTGCCAGCAGTGACCACACAGGGCTGCCCCAGCATTTT	CASSDHTGLPQHF
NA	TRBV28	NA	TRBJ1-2	TGTGCCAGCAGTTCGTTCCCTCTCGGTGGCTACACCTTC	CASSSFPLGGYTF
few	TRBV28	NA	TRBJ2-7	TGTGCCAGCAGTGCCCAAGCGCCGCCCTACGAGCAGTACTTC	CASSAQAPPYEQYF
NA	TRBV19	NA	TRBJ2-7	TGTGCCAGTAGTGGGCAGGGAAACTACGAGCAGTACTTC	CASSGQGNYEQYF
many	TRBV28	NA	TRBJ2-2	TGTGCCAGCAGGACCACCGGGGAGCTGTTTTTT	CASRTTGELFF
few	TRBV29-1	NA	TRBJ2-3	TGCAGCGTTGTTTCCCGGACGAGGGACGGCACAGATACGCAGTATTTT	CSVVSRTRDGTDTQYF
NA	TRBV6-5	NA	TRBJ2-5	TGTGCCAGCAGTTACTCGAGGGCCGAGACCCAGTACTTC	CASSYSRAETQYF
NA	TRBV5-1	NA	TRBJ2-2	TGCGCCAGCAGCTGGGGGGATACCGGGGAGCTGTTTTTT	CASSWGDTGELFF
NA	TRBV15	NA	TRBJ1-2	TGTGCCACCAGCAGGGGGGGGATCTCCGGTGGCTACACCTTC	CATSRGGISGGYTF
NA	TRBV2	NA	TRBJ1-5	TGTGCCAGCAATGGGCAGGGCAATAGCAATCAGCCCCAGCATTTT	CASNGQGNSNQPQHF
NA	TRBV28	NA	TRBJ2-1	TGTGCCAGCTGCAGGGGTCCGGGTGAGAATGAGCAGTTCTTC	CASCRGPGENEQFF
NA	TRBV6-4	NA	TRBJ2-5	TGTGCCAGACCCAACAGCGCTCGGGGTATCCAAGAGACCCAGTACTTC	CARPNSARGIQETQYF
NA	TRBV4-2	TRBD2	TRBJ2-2	TGTGCCAGCAGCCAGCTAGCGGGAGCATTTACCGGGGAGCTGTTTTTT	CASSQLAGAFTGELFF
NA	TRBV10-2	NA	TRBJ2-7	TGCGCCAGCGGAAGACAGGTCGCCTACGAGCAGTACTTC	CASGRQVAYEQYF
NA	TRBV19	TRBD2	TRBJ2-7	TGTGCCAGTAGTACCGGGACTAGCGGGAATCGGTACGAGCAGTACTTC	CASSTGTSGNRYEQYF
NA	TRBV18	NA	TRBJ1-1	TGTGCCAGCTCACCACAAGAAGGGGCGGAGGACACTGAAGCTTTCTTT	CASSPQEGAEDTEAFF
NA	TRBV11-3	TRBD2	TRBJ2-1	TGTGCCAGCAGCCCGGGGGGGGACAATGAGCAGTTCTTC	CASSPGGDNEQFF
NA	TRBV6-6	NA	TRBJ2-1	TGTGCCAGCAGAGAGTCTACAGGGCAAAATGAGCAGTTCTTC	CASRESTGQNEQFF
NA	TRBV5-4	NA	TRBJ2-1	TGTGCCAGCAGCTTCACTCCGGGGAAATCCTACAATGAGCAGTTCTTC	CASSFTPGKSYNEQFF
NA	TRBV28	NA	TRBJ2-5	TGTGCCAGCTCCATCGGCGGAGGAGGGTCGAAGACCCAGTACTTC	CASSIGGGGSKTQYF
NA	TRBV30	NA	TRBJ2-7	TGTGCCTGGAGTGTCTGGCTAGCGAGGGAGCAGTACTTC	CAWSVWLAREQYF
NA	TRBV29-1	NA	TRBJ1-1	TGCAGCGTTGCAGGGCTTTTGGTGAGAACTGAAGCTTTCTTT	CSVAGLLVRTEAFF
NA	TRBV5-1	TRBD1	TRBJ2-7	TGCGCCAGCAGCTTGGACAGGGGTGTCCACGAGCAGTACTTC	CASSLDRGVHEQYF
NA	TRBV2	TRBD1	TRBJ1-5	TGTGCCAGCAGTGAAGGGGGACAGCCTAATCAGCCCCAGCATTTT	CASSEGGQPNQPQHF
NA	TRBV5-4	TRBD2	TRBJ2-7	TGTGCCAGCAGCTCGGGACTAGCGGGAGTGTACGAGCAGTACTTC	CASSSGLAGVYEQYF
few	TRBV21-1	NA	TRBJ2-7	TGTGCCAGCAGCAGGGGACTAGCTCTCGAGCAGTACTTC	CASSRGLALEQYF
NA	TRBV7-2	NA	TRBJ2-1	TGTGCCAGCAGCTTAGTGGCCGGAGATAAGCAGTTCTTC	CASSLVAGDKQFF
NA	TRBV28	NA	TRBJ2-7	TGTGCCAGCAGTTTAACAGGGAAAGTCTACGAGCAGTACTTC	CASSLTGKVYEQYF
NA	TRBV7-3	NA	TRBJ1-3	TGTGCCAGCAGCCAGACAGTTTCTGGAAACACCATATATTTT	CASSQTVSGNTIYF
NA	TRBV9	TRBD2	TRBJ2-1	TGTGCCAGCAGCGTAGGAGGAGGTAGCGGGAGATCCTACAATGAGCAGTTCTTC	CASSVGGGSGRSYNEQFF
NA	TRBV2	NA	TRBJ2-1	TGTGCCAGCAGTGAAGGGGGGAATGAGCAGTTCTTC	CASSEGGNEQFF
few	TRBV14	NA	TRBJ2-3	TGTGCCAGCAGTATAGTAGCCGGCACAGATACGCAGTATTTT	CASSIVAGTDTQYF
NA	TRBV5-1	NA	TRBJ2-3	TGCGCCAGCAGTTGGGGGGAAAGCACAGATACGCAGTATTTT	CASSWGESTDTQYF
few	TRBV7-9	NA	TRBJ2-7	TGTGCCAGCACCCGGTGGCGGGAAGGGAACGAGCAGTACTTC	CASTRWREGNEQYF
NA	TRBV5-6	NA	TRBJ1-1	TGTGCCAGCAGCTCCCAAACGGCAACTGAAGCTTTCTTT	CASSSQTATEAFF
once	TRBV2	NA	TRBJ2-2	TGTGCCAGCAGTGCACGTCGGGACATCACCGGGGAGCTGTTTTTT	CASSARRDITGELFF
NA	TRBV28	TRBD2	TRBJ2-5	TGTGCCAGCAGTCCCCAGGGACTAGTCAGGGAGACCCAGTACTTC	CASSPQGLVRETQYF
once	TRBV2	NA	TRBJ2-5	TGTGCCAGCATCCGAGGGGGTAGCGAGTTAGAGACCCAGTACTTC	CASIRGGSELETQYF
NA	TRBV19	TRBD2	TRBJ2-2	TGTGCCAGTAGTACTCTAGCGGGGACGAACACCGGGGAGCTGTTTTTT	CASSTLAGTNTGELFF
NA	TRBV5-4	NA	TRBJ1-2	TGTGCCACGAGGGATACGCAGTATGGCTACACCTTC	CATRDTQYGYTF
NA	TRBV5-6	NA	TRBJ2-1	TGTGCCAGCAGCTTGTTTAGCGGCGGCTACAATGAGCAGTTCTTC	CASSLFSGGYNEQFF
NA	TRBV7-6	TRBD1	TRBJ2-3	TGTGCCAGCAGCTTAGTCCCCCCAGGGGGCGGTATGGATACGCAGTATTTT	CASSLVPPGGGMDTQYF
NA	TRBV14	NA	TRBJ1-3	TGTGCCAGCAGCCGAATTATACAGGGAATTGGAAACACCATATATTTT	CASSRIIQGIGNTIYF
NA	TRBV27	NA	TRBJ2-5	TGTGCCAGCAGGATGGGGCGGGGGCGTCCTCAAGAGACCCAGTACTTC	CASRMGRGRPQETQYF
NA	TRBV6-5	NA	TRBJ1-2	TGTGCCAGCAGTTTTCGGGGGGCTCCCTATGGCTACACCTTC	CASSFRGAPYGYTF
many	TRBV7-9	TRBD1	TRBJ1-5	TGTGCCAGCAGCTCCCAGGGGGATGGGCCCCAGCATTTT	CASSSQGDGPQHF
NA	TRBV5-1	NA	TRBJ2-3	TGCGCCAGCAGCTACGGGCCTAACACAGATACGCAGTATTTT	CASSYGPNTDTQYF
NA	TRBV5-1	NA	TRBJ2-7	TGCGCCAGCAGCTTTGCAGAGAACTACGAGCAGTACTTC	CASSFAENYEQYF
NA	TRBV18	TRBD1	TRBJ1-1	TGTGCCAGCTCACCAAATCAGGGGGCGGACACTGAAGCTTTCTTT	CASSPNQGADTEAFF
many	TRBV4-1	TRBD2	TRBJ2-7	TGCGCCAGCAGCCAAGAGAAGGGACTAGCGGGATACTCCGAGCAGTACTTC	CASSQEKGLAGYSEQYF
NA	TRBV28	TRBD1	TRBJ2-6	TGTGCCAGCAGCCCTGGACAGGTGAGCTCTGGGGCCAACGTCCTGACTTTC	CASSPGQVSSGANVLTF